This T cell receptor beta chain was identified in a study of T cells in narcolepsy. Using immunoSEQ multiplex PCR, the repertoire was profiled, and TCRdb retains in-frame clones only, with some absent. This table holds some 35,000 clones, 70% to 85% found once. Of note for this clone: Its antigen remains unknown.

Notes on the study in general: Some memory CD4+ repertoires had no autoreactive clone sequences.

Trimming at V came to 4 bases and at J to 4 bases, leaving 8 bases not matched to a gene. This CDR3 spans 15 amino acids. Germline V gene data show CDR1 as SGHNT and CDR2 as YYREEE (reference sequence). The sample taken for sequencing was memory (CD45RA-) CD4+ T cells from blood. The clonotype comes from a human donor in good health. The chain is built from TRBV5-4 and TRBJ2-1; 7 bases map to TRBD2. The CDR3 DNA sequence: TGTGCCAGCAGCCGAAGCGGGGAGGTGTACAATGAGCAGTTCTTC. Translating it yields CASSRSGEVYNEQFF.